The 19 T cell receptor beta chains below were found in one sample sequenced in a study of vaccination and CD4 T cells after COVID-19. Cultured CD4+ T-cell DNA underwent Oncomine TCR Beta short-read sequencing. TCRdb ran MiXCR on the PCR reads and lists one entry per CDR3 protein. In the table there are about 20,000 distinct CDR3 sequences, approximately 53% of which are singletons. These receptors' antigens are unknown. Treatment defined: approximately nine-day PBMC culture with coronavirus spike peptide pools or control peptides (ViraFEST assay). Sequences were obtained from CD4+ T cells from blood, cultured in vitro. These receptors were obtained from a human donor who had recovered from COVID-19.

The chain joins TRBV10-3 to TRBJ1-2; D gene unclear. V lost 0 bases, J lost 0 bases, and 17 bases lay in between. The CDR3 covers 18 residues. Germline loops: CDR1 ENHRY, CDR2 SYGVKD. The CDR3 loop is CAISESFARYASNYGYTF. The CDR3 DNA is TGTGCCATCAGTGAGTCTTTCGCCAGGTACGCTTCTAACTATGGCTACACCTTC.

V and J are TRBV10-3 and TRBJ1-4; D is unclear. Deletions cut 3 bases from V and 9 bases from J, with 11 bases between. In germline, CDR1 is ENHRY, CDR2 SYGVKD. This CDR3 region has 13 residues. This chain's CDR3 is CAISDPTTKKLFF. DNA for the CDR3: TGTGCCATCAGTGATCCTACTACGAAAAAACTGTTTTTT.

The chain recombines TRBV18 with TRBJ1-5; D gene ambiguous. The CDR3 covers 15 residues. The V gene's germline CDR1 is KGHSH and CDR2 LQKENI. The germline V and J ends were trimmed by 3 bases and 5 bases, with 14 bases remaining between them. The CDR3 region is CASSPGSGRDQPQHF. CDR3 bases: TGTGCCAGCTCACCGGGCAGCGGCCGTGATCAGCCCCAGCATTTT.

This clonotype was detected once. The rearrangement joins TRBV20-1 to TRBJ2-3, with 9 bases identical to TRBD2. Looked up from germline, CDR1 is DFQATT and CDR2 is SNEGSKA (reference sequence). V trimming: 3 bases; J trimming: 7 bases; junction bases outside the gene matches: 8. The CDR3 extends over 14 amino acids. The CDR3 sequence: CSASLLAGAHTQYF. CDR3 nucleotide sequence: TGCAGTGCTAGCCTTTTAGCGGGAGCCCATACGCAGTATTTT.

The rearrangement joins TRBV20-1 to TRBJ2-2; 9 bases map to TRBD2. The CDR3 loop spans 14 amino acids. The germline gives CDR1 DFQATT, CDR2 SNEGSKA (reference sequence). Losses at the gene ends were 5 bases for V and 5 bases for J; bases not matched to a gene: 6. The CDR3, as DNA: TGCAGTGCTCGTAGCGGGAGAGGGACCGGGGAGCTGTTTTTT. Translated: CSARSGRGTGELFF.

This clonotype was observed a few times. The genes are TRBV19 and TRBJ1-5; no reliable D call. The CDR3 totals 15 residues. The germline V gene encodes CDR1 LNHDA and CDR2 SQIVND (reference sequence). V was pared by 3 bases and J by 4 bases, with 13 bases between. CDR3 DNA sequence: TGTGCCAGTAGTATGGAGGGCGGATTTAATCAGCCCCAGCATTTT. Residues: CASSMEGGFNQPQHF.

The sample holds a few counts of this clonotype. The chain has TRBV7-3 and TRBJ2-5, with 11 bases identical to TRBD2. The junction had 7 bases not matched to a gene; V was cut back by 4 bases and J by 3 bases. The germline CDR1 and CDR2 sequences are SGHTA and FQGTGA. The CDR3 runs 16 residues. CDR3 bases: TGTGCCAGCAGCTCCCGACTAGCGGGAAGGGAAGAGACCCAGTACTTC. Its protein product is CASSSRLAGREETQYF.

The chain couples TRBV20-1 to TRBJ2-6; no clear D gene. Germline V gene data show CDR1 as DFQATT and CDR2 as SNEGSKA (reference sequence). V lost 5 bases and J 1 base, leaving 6 bases between the germline ends. The CDR3 has 13 amino acids. The CDR3, as DNA: TGCAGTGCTCCCCCGTCTGGGGCCAACGTCCTGACTTTC. Protein sequence: CSAPPSGANVLTF.

The V call is TRBV6-1, the J call TRBJ2-7; 15 bases line up with TRBD2. Trimming at V came to 6 bases and at J to 4 bases, leaving 7 bases not matched to a gene. The germline V gene encodes CDR1 MNHNS and CDR2 SASEGT. The CDR3 has 16 residues. As DNA, the CDR3 is TGTGCCAGCAGCAAGGCCGGGACTAGCGGGAGGTACGAGCAGTACTTC. Its protein is CASSKAGTSGRYEQYF.

This chain links TRBV30 with TRBJ2-7; D is perhaps TRBD1 or TRBD2 (5 bases each). V was shortened by 4 bases and J by 0 bases, with 13 bases between the two germline ends. CDR1 is GTSNPN and CDR2 is SVGIG in the germline V gene (reference sequence). There are 14 residues in the CDR3. CDR3 sequence: CAWMRGLDSYEQYF. The CDR3 coding sequence is TGTGCCTGGATGAGGGGCTTGGACTCCTACGAGCAGTACTTC.

The chain combines TRBV6-1 with TRBJ1-2; D unclear. Germline V CDR1 and CDR2: MNHNS, SASEGT. V lost 7 bases and J lost 2, with 11 bases in between. The CDR3 consists of 13 residues. The CDR3 DNA is TGTGCCAGCAACGAGGGCAACAACTATGGCTACACCTTC. Protein sequence: CASNEGNNYGYTF.

This chain joins TRBV7-3 and TRBJ1-1; 7 positions agree with TRBD1. The CDR3 is made up of 13 amino acids. The J segment lost 8 bases and the V segment lost 5 bases, leaving 8 bases of the junction unmatched. Germline V gene sequence: CDR1 SGHTA, CDR2 FQGTGA. In DNA, the CDR3 is TGTGCCAGCAGCCCGACAGGGTCTCACGAAGCTTTCTTT. This gives the protein CASSPTGSHEAFF.

V gene TRBV6-1 combines with J gene TRBJ2-3; TRBD2 agrees at 9 bases. The length of the CDR3 is 16 residues. CDR1 is MNHNS, CDR2 SASEGT, per germline. V lost 3 bases and J lost 5; bases outside the gene matches: 9. Written as DNA, the CDR3 is TGTGCCAGCAGTGACGGGGTAGCGGGAGATAGAGATACGCAGTATTTT. Translated, it gives CASSDGVAGDRDTQYF.

The CDR3 sequence: CAWSYSRSGANVLTF. The CDR3 coding sequence is TGTGCCTGGAGTTACAGCCGCTCTGGGGCCAACGTCCTGACTTTC. The chain links TRBV30 to TRBJ2-6; D unclear. The CDR3 sequence is 15 residues long. Germline V gene lookup returns CDR1 GTSNPN and CDR2 SVGIG (reference sequence). V gave up 2 bases and J gave up 0 bases, with 8 bases separating them.

In this sample, this clonotype turned up a few times. The chain has TRBV6-2 or TRBV6-3 and TRBJ1-5; no firm D call. The germline CDR1 and CDR2 sequences are MNHEY and SVGEGT. The CDR3 consists of 14 residues. Trimming removed 6 bases at V and 2 bases at J, with 11 bases between. The CDR3 bases are TGTGCCAGCAGGGACCCTGGGGGCAATCAGCCCCAGCATTTT. As protein: CASRDPGGNQPQHF.

The J gene is TRBJ1-5, the V gene TRBV23-1, with 7 bases lining up with TRBD1. TRBV23-1 has ORF status, its function being uncertain. V shed 6 bases, J shed 4 bases, and the junction held 9 bases outside the gene matches. The CDR3 is 15 amino acids. Here the CDR3 reads CASRIQQGRNQPQHF. The CDR3 DNA is TGCGCCAGCAGGATTCAACAGGGGCGGAATCAGCCCCAGCATTTT.

V gene TRBV2 combines with J gene TRBJ2-7; perhaps TRBD1 as D (5 bases). The V end was cut by 10 bases, the J end by 0 bases, with 13 bases between. The CDR3 is 13 amino acids. Germline CDR1 and CDR2: SNHLY and FYNNEI. The CDR3, as DNA: TGTGCCACCCGAGACAGATTCTCCTACGAGCAGTACTTC. Residues: CATRDRFSYEQYF.

The chain links TRBV30 to TRBJ1-1, with a tentative D call TRBD1 (6 bases). Germline values: CDR1 GTSNPN, CDR2 SVGIG (reference sequence). This CDR3 comprises 13 residues. Trimming removed 0 bases from V and 6 bases from J, with 11 bases in between. The CDR3 reads CAWSVPRGPEAFF. In DNA, the CDR3 is TGTGCCTGGAGTGTACCCAGGGGACCTGAAGCTTTCTTT.

CDR3 nucleotides: TGTGCCAGCAGATTAAGCGGGAGGTCCGGGGAGCTGTTTTTT. Its protein product is CASRLSGRSGELFF. The rearrangement joins TRBV27 to TRBJ2-2; TRBD2 matches at 9 bases. V trimming: 6 bases; J trimming: 6 bases; junction bases outside the gene matches: 5. Germline CDR1 and CDR2: MNHEY and SMNVEV (reference sequence). The CDR3 loop spans 14 amino acids.